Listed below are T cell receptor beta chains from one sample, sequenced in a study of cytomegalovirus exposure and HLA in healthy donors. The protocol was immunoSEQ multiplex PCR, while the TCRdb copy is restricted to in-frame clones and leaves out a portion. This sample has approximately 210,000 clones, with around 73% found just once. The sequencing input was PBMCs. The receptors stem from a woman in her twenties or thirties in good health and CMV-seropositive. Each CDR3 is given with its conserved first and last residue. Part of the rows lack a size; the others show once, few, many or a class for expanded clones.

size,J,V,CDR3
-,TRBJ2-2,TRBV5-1,CASSLVWTETGELFF
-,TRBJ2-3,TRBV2,CASSWVSTGDTQYF
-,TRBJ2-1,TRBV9,CASSHGRSYNEQFF
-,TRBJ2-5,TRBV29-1,CSVSGTRRETQYF
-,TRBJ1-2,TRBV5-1,CASSSQGADITGYTF
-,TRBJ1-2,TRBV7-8,CASSSRGWGYTF
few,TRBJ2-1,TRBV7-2,CASSPSLAGAPLGEFF
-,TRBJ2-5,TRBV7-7,CASSAAGGLKTQYF
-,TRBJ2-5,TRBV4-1,CASSQPLSSGRETQYF
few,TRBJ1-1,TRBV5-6,CASSLRGPLGVAFF
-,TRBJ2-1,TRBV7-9,CASSPPRTRAYNEQFF
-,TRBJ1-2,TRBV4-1,CASSQEQNRGSYGYTF
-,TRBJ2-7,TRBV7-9,CASSSRLREPSYEQYF
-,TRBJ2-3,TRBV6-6,CASNKGTGAEDTQYF
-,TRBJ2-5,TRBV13,CASTGSAGWETQYF
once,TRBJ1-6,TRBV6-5,CASSYAGGRIRSPLHF
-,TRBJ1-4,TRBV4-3,CASSQAGGVVANEKLFF
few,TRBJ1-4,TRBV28,CASSFVGATNEKLFF
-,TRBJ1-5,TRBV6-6,CASSPDRGGNQPQHF
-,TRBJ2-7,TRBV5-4,CASSAYSGLAGGRHEQYF
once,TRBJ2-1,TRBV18,CASSLGLVSDEQFF
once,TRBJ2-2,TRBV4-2,CASSQRGAEGGELFF
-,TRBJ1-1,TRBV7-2,CASSRQLMNTEAFF
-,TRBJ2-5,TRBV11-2,CASSVALQETQYF
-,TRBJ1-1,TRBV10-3,CAIGRGGGTEAFF
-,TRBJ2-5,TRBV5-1,CASSSLGTPKGETQYF
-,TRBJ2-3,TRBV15,CATSRDPRADTQYF
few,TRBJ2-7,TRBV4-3,CASSQDWTSGAREYF
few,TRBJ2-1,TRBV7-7,CASSDDTYNEQFF
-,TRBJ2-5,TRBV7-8,CASSFLRGLVETQYF
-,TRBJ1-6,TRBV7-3,CASSLMPAENSPLHF
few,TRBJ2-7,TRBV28,CASSIDSGTGAVEQYF
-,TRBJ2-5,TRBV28,CASSLVRGRKETQYF
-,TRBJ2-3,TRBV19,CASSILSMDRGQYF
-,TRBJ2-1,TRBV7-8,CASSIGTTQYNEQFF
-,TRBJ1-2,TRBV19,CASSRTGDLYGYTF
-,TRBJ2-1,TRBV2,CASSEHTGGYNEQFF
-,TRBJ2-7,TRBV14,CASSQKGTSGRKYF
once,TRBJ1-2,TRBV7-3,CASSLNSPGVSGRGYTF
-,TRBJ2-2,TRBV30,CAWSVSSIANTGELFF
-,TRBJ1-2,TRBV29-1,CSVGQGFGYTF
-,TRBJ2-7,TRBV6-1,CASSAGTINEQYF
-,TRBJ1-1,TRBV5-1,CASSPRQGEILNTEAFF
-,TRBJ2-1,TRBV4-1,CASSQDIATVYNEQFF
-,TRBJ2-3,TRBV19,CASSFSGTGGRDTQYF
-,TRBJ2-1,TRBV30,CAWTRRGGPRAYNEQFF
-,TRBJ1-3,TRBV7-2,CASSPRESSGNTIYF
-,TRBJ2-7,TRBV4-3,CASSQELSWSSYEQYF
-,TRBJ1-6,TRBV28,CASSLLENNSPLHF
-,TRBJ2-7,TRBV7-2,CASSLVGLRDYEQYF
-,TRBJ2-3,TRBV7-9,CASSPGTTGMGTDTQYF
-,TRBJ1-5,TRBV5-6,CASSFRTGISGNQPQHF
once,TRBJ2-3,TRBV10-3,CAISEGRGPTDTQYF
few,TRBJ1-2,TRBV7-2,CASSPGTSNGYTF
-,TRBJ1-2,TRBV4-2,CASSQDPNNYGYTF